This T cell receptor (beta chain) was retrieved from a study of CD8+CD57+ T cells in acquired aplastic anemia. Study details: When averaged, DNA from sorted CD4+ and CD8+ cells came to approximately 3.2 ug.

Both TCR beta VDJ combination and CDR3 sequence profiling were carried out. Genomic DNA was the template for this profiling. TCRdb itself ran the reads through MiXCR, one entry per CDR3 protein. This sample yields about 180,000 distinct CDR3 sequences, of which 40% to 50% are seen a single time; approximately 2.9% belongs to the top ten. The CDR3 has 16 residues. With 2 bases clipped from V and 1 base from J, the junction kept 5 bases outside the gene matches. Germline V gene lookup returns CDR1 MGHRA and CDR2 YSYEKL. This clonotype was found many times. This sequence joins TRBV4-1 and TRBJ1-1; the match to TRBD1 covers 9 bases. Material: sorted CD4+, CD8+, or CD8+CD57+ T cells (not recorded which) from PBMCs. The sequence was collected from a human donor in good health. The CDR3 sequence is CASSQTGGQWNTEAFF. CDR3 nucleotide sequence: TGCGCCAGCAGCCAAACAGGGGGCCAGTGGAACACTGAAGCTTTCTTT.